This T cell receptor (beta chain) was found in a study of OX40 agonist ivuxolimab in advanced cancers. Concerning this clone itself: The target antigen is unknown.

The protocol was immunoSEQ multiplex PCR, while the TCRdb copy is restricted to in-frame clones and leaves out a portion. Here the sample spans 9,500 to 13,000 clones, 82% being singletons. The CDR3 spans 15 residues. Trimming stripped 2 bases from V and 1 base from J, with 12 bases between. Germline values: CDR1 SNHLY, CDR2 FYNNEI. The study, taken as a whole, reports: Doses of 0.1 to 3.0 mg/kg were accompanied by clonal expansion of CD4+ and CD8+ blood T cells by week 6. CD8+ T cells (on average) carried more expanded clones than CD4+ T cells.

This chain links TRBV2 with TRBJ2-7, with D possibly TRBD2 on 6 matching bases. The sample here was CD4+ or CD8+ T cells sorted from blood, taken in a trial of the OX40 agonist ivuxolimab. The sequence derives from an adult with an advanced solid tumor such as melanoma, head and neck, liver or kidney cancer. CDR3 nucleotides: TGTGCCAGCAGTGAACCAGCGGGCCATTCCTACGAGCAGTACTTC. This codes for CASSEPAGHSYEQYF.